This TCR beta chain appears in the sequencing data of a study of blood T cell repertoires in COVID-19. About the study: Sites in the United States, Italy and Spain provided acute and convalescent COVID-19 samples.

TCRdb's table, derived via immunoSEQ multiplex PCR, lists solely in-frame clones and lacks some. The sample records approximately 200,000 clones, approximately 80% being singletons. There are 12 residues in the CDR3. Trimming cost V 7 bases and J 4 bases; bases outside gene matches: 3. From germline, CDR1 is SEHNR and CDR2 FQNEAQ (reference sequence). The source is a woman in her fifties or sixties with acute or convalescent COVID-19. Sequenced sample: peripheral blood. The V gene is TRBV7-9, the J gene TRBJ2-5; 7 bases agree with TRBD1. CDR3 amino acids: CASIGTVETQYF. The CDR3 DNA follows: TGTGCCAGCATCGGGACAGTAGAGACCCAGTACTTC. The full variable domain, in which reference TRBV7-9 and TRBJ2-5 provide the parts outside the CDR3, is DTGVSQNPRHKITKRGQNVTFRCDPISEHNRLYWYRQTLGQGPEFLTYFQNEAQLEKSRLLSDRFSAERPKGSFSTLEIQRTEQGDSAMYLCASIGTVETQYFGPGTRLLVL.